This T cell receptor (beta chain) was identified in a study of blood T cell repertoires in COVID-19. Germline V lookup: CDR1 MDHEN, CDR2 SYDVKM. V shed 6 bases, J shed 8 bases, and the junction held 10 bases outside the gene matches. The length of the CDR3 is 15 residues. Measured with immunoSEQ multiplex PCR; TCRdb has only the in-frame clones, and not every one. The profile shows 30,000 to 35,000 clones, around 86% of them singletons. The clonotype was recovered from a man at least 80 years old with active COVID-19. Sequencing used peripheral blood. The chain couples TRBV28 to TRBJ2-2; TRBD1 matches at 9 bases. The CDR3 loop is CASSPLRDRVGELFF. The CDR3 DNA is TGTGCCAGCAGCCCTCTAAGGGACAGGGTAGGGGAGCTGTTTTTT.